Below, 5 T cell receptor beta chains from the same sample are listed, as sequenced in a study of post-analysis software for immune sequencing data. Findings and limits, study-wide: TRBV segments more frequent in patients than in controls numbered roughly 5 and included TRBV5-6, TRBV5-1 and TRBV20-1.

Unique molecular identifiers had been added to the TCR beta cDNA libraries. MiXCR, run by TCRdb on the PCR reads, gives a single entry per CDR3 protein. This repertoire shows around 250,000 distinct CDR3 sequences, 36% found once; its top ten account for roughly 4.8%. For these TCRs, the target antigens are not known. The sequencing sample was made of blood. Receptors were obtained from a girl under 18 with multiple sclerosis.

In its sample, this clonotype was seen a few times. The chain has TRBV28 and TRBJ1-1; possibly TRBD1 for D (5 bases). There are 15 residues in the CDR3. V gave up 4 bases and J gave up 3 bases, with 15 bases separating them. Germline V lookup: CDR1 MDHEN, CDR2 SYDVKM. In nucleotides, the CDR3 is TGTGCCAGCAGTTCCCTTTCTGGGGGAGACACTGAAGCTTTCTTT. This translates into CASSSLSGGDTEAFF.

The CDR3 spells CASSPGQGAHEQYF. DNA of the CDR3: TGTGCCAGCTCACCCGGACAGGGGGCGCACGAGCAGTACTTC. This sequence joins TRBV18 and TRBJ2-7; 11 nucleotides line up with TRBD1. The CDR3 length is 14 residues. Losses at the gene ends were 3 bases for V and 5 bases for J; bases not matched to a gene: 3. Germline V gene data show CDR1 as KGHSH and CDR2 as LQKENI.

This clonotype was counted many times. A read error may be the cause here, since a much bigger clone is one base away. The rearrangement joins TRBV20-1 to TRBJ2-1; perhaps TRBD2 as D (5 bases). The better agreement between TRBJ2-7 and the DNA end casts doubt on the J call. CDR1 is DFQATT, CDR2 SNEGSKA, per germline (reference sequence). This CDR3 is 15 amino acids long. The chain's CDR3 is CSARDLSRDYNEQYF. The CDR3 bases are TGCAGTGCTAGAGATTTAAGCCGAGACTACAATGAGCAGTACTTC.

In this sample, this clonotype turned up a few times. The junction departs from germline at one end; a sequencing error may be responsible. The rearrangement links TRBV29-1 to TRBJ1-6; no clear D gene. Germline assignment: CDR1 SQVTM and CDR2 ANQGSEA. The CDR3 runs 15 residues. The CDR3 coding sequence is TGCAGCGTTCGACTCCCCGGGAAGGTGATGTCACCCCCCCACTTT. Encoded protein: CSVRLPGKVMSPPHF.

There are many counts of this clonotype. The chain employs TRBV20-1 and TRBJ1-1; TRBD1 might be the D (6 bases). Germline V gives CDR1 DFQATT, CDR2 SNEGSKA (reference sequence). This CDR3 has 14 amino acids. With 1 base removed from V and 7 bases from J, the gap between germline ends came to 16 bases. CDR3 in DNA: TGCAGTGCTAGAGTCCCCTGGGGGGCGAATGAAGCTTTCTTT. This sequence encodes CSARVPWGANEAFF.